The T cell receptor (beta chain) described here comes from a study of vaccination and CD4 T cells after COVID-19. Study-level background: Post-vaccination samples were procured at a median of around 78 days following dose two (range 14 to 241). Overall study results and limits: Investigators enrolled relatively few convalescent patients and included no early post-infection timepoints.

Indicated treatment: approximately 9-day PBMC culture with coronavirus spike peptide pools or control peptides (ViraFEST assay). Negative selection recovered the CD4+ T cells once they had spent 10 days in culture. Germline assignment: CDR1 SNHLY and CDR2 FYNNEI. The V end lost 11 bases, the J end lost 0 bases, and 13 bases lay between the germline ends. This CDR3 comprises 13 residues. The assay that was used to sequence DNA from cultured CD4+ T cells was the Oncomine TCR Beta short-read assay. Investigators isolated genomic DNA from cultured CD4+ T cells. One entry per CDR3 protein results from TCRdb running MiXCR on the PCR reads. Of some 13,000 distinct CDR3 sequences listed, approximately 40% are singletons. In its sample, this clonotype was seen a few times. As yet, its antigen is unknown.

The V and J genes are TRBV2 and TRBJ1-1; TRBD1 might be the D (5 bases). Sequences were obtained from CD4+ T cells from blood, cultured in vitro. The sequence was collected from a human donor who had recovered from COVID-19. In DNA form, the CDR3 reads TGTGCCGCCAGACAGTTTATGAACACTGAAGCTTTCTTT. As protein: CAARQFMNTEAFF. Complete variable domain (other parts from reference TRBV2 and TRBJ1-1): EPEVTQTPSHQVTQMGQEVILRCVPISNHLYFYWYRQILGQKVEFLVSFYNNEISEKSEIFDDQFSVERPDGSNFTLKIRSTKLEDSAMYFCAARQFMNTEAFFGQGTRLTVV.